What follows are 16 T cell receptor beta chains derived from one specimen sequenced in a study of blood T cell repertoires in COVID-19. Clones were sequenced by immunoSEQ multiplex PCR, and TCRdb holds only the in-frame ones, with some missing. Of 150,000 to 200,000 clones in the sample, approximately 86% are singletons; the top ten hold 2.7%. The sample was peripheral blood. All receptors come from a man in his forties or fifties with active or convalescent COVID-19.

The genes are TRBV12-5 and TRBJ2-7; no clear D gene. CDR3 length equals 13 residues. Trimming took 4 bases from V and 5 from J, leaving 12 bases between them. Germline V gene data show CDR1 as LGHNT and CDR2 as FRNRAP. The CDR3 region is CASGYSPPDEQYF. The CDR3 nucleotides read TGTGCTAGTGGTTATTCCCCGCCAGACGAGCAGTACTTC.

The chain carries TRBV15 and TRBJ2-7, with D possibly being TRBD2 (6 bases). CDR1 is LNHNV, CDR2 YYDKDF, per germline (reference sequence). Deletions cut 5 bases from V and 7 bases from J, with 12 bases between. The CDR3 spans 12 residues. The CDR3 DNA follows: TGTGCCACCAGCTCCCCCGGGGGAGAGCAGTACTTC. This translates into CATSSPGGEQYF.

This clone was seen just once. The chain recombines TRBV6-6 with TRBJ2-7, with D perhaps TRBD1 (6 bases). Trimming took off 6 bases at V and 5 bases at J, with 14 bases between the two ends. Looked up from germline, CDR1 is MNHNY and CDR2 is SVGAGI (reference sequence). The CDR3 is 13 amino acids. The CDR3 spells CASSASTGHEQYF. As DNA, the CDR3 is TGTGCCAGCAGCGCGTCTACAGGGCACGAGCAGTACTTC.

The chain joins TRBV5-1 to TRBJ2-7; TRBD2 is a possible D gene (6 bases). The CDR3 extends over 14 amino acids. Germline CDR1 and CDR2: SGHRS and YFSETQ. Between the trimmed V and J ends, which lost 0 bases and 1 base, there was a span of 8 bases. The CDR3 DNA sequence: TGCGCCAGCAGCTTGGTTAGCGGTTCCTACGAGCAGTACTTC. Protein: CASSLVSGSYEQYF.

This clone was observed a handful of times. The genes are TRBV18 and TRBJ1-6; 8 bases agree with TRBD1. This CDR3 has 14 residues. Trimming at V came to 3 bases and at J to 8 bases, leaving 3 bases not matched to a gene. Germline assignment: CDR1 KGHSH and CDR2 LQKENI. CDR3 sequence reads: CASSPQGADSPLHF. In nucleotides, the CDR3 is TGTGCCAGCTCACCTCAGGGGGCGGATTCACCCCTCCACTTT.

The rearrangement uses TRBV6-6 and TRBJ1-1; unclear D gene. Germline V gene lookup returns CDR1 MNHNY and CDR2 SVGAGI (reference sequence). The CDR3 length is 14 residues. Trimming left V 2 bases short and J 1 base short, with 8 bases between. The DNA for the CDR3 is TGTGCCAGCAGTTACCAGGTGGCGAACACTGAAGCTTTCTTT. The encoded protein is CASSYQVANTEAFF.

The V call is TRBV11-2, the J call TRBJ2-5; D is unclear. Trimming stripped 1 base from V and 4 bases from J, with 7 bases between. CDR3 length: 13 amino acids. The germline V gene has CDR1 SGHAT and CDR2 FQNNGV. CDR3 protein: CASSLGSRETQYF. Here the CDR3 DNA reads TGTGCCAGCAGCTTAGGGTCCAGAGAGACCCAGTACTTC.

The genes are TRBV10-1 and TRBJ2-1; 7 nucleotides match TRBD1. J was trimmed by 6 bases and V by 8 bases; bases with no gene match: 10. CDR1 is WNHNN and CDR2 is SYGVQD in the germline V gene (reference sequence). The CDR3 is 14 amino acids. The CDR3 is CASSPTGNSNEQFF. The CDR3 region has the DNA TGCGCCAGCTCACCGACAGGGAATAGCAATGAGCAGTTCTTC.

The J gene is TRBJ2-2, the V gene TRBV5-1, with 9 bases that match TRBD1. In germline, CDR1 is SGHRS, CDR2 YFSETQ. CDR3 length equals 15 residues. The V gene end was trimmed by 3 bases and the J gene end by 4 bases; junction bases not matched to a gene: 4. The CDR3 coding sequence is TGCGCCAGCAGCTATGGACAGGGGATCACCGGGGAGCTGTTTTTT. This codes for CASSYGQGITGELFF.

This clone was counted only a few times. The CDR3 DNA is TGTGCCAGCAGTGAGCCCCCCGACAGGGGAGGTAATGAAAAACTGTTTTTT. Its translation: CASSEPPDRGGNEKLFF. This sequence joins TRBV25-1 and TRBJ1-4; 8 bases agree with TRBD1. The V gene's germline CDR1 is MGHDK and CDR2 SYGVNS. V dropped 3 bases and J dropped 4; count of bases not matched to a gene: 10. The CDR3 extends over 17 amino acids.

Of note for this clone: At one end, the junction sequence differs from germline, possibly due to a read error. This sequence joins TRBV28 and TRBJ2-4; 12 bases are shared with TRBD1. The germline V gene has CDR1 MDHEN and CDR2 SYDVKM. This CDR3 comprises 14 residues. For the CDR3, the DNA is TGTGCCAGCAGGCGACCGGGACAGGGGGCGTACGGGGACTTC. It translates to CASRRPGQGAYGDF.

The J gene is TRBJ1-2, the V gene TRBV19, with TRBD1 matching 9 bases. This CDR3 has 16 amino acids. CDR1 and CDR2 from the germline V gene are LNHDA and SQIVND (reference sequence). V shed 5 bases and J 6 bases; nucleotides not matched to a gene: 13. CDR3 sequence: CASSVGDRVSADGYTF. Here the CDR3 DNA reads TGTGCCAGTAGTGTCGGGGACAGGGTGTCAGCGGATGGCTACACCTTC.

The chain employs TRBV11-3 and TRBJ2-3, with D maybe TRBD2 (6 bases). The CDR3 is made up of 16 amino acids. Trimming cost V 5 bases and J 2 bases, with 17 bases left between them. Germline V gene data show CDR1 as SGHNT and CDR2 as YENEEA. The CDR3 loop is CASSAGWRGNTDTQYF. The DNA for the CDR3 is TGTGCCAGCAGCGCTGGGTGGCGGGGCAACACAGATACGCAGTATTTT.

This chain links TRBV5-4 with TRBJ1-2, with D possibly being TRBD1 (5 bases). With 1 base removed from V and 2 bases from J, the gap between germline ends came to 6 bases. This CDR3 is built from 13 residues. Germline CDR1 SGHNT, CDR2 YYREEE (reference sequence). CDR3 sequence: CASSLNRNYGYTF. The CDR3, as DNA: TGTGCCAGCAGCTTGAACAGGAACTATGGCTACACCTTC.

The chain uses TRBV9 and TRBJ2-7; maybe TRBD1 (5 bases). Germline V gene data show CDR1 as SGDLS and CDR2 as YYNGEE. V was trimmed by 4 bases and J by 0 bases, leaving 11 bases between them. The CDR3 contains 14 residues. This chain's CDR3 is CASSKTASSYEQYF. In DNA, the CDR3 is TGTGCCAGCAGCAAGACAGCGAGCTCCTACGAGCAGTACTTC.

The gene calls are TRBV18 and TRBJ2-2; D unclear. Trimming pared 6 bases from V and 5 bases from J, leaving 10 bases between. Per germline, CDR1 KGHSH and CDR2 LQKENI. The length of the CDR3 is 13 residues. CDR3: CASSPPSTGELFF. The DNA of the CDR3 is TGTGCCAGCTCCCCCCCTTCGACCGGGGAGCTGTTTTTT.